Each of the 29 T cell receptor beta chains below was sequenced from the same sample in a study of human T cells and chemical hapten exposure. Time point: patch test 2, 6 weeks after DPC sensitization. Sample treatment: therapeutic diphenylcyclopropenone sensitization with weekly scalp DPC. TCRdb reanalysed the RACE reads using MiXCR and keeps one entry per CDR3 protein. In the table there are a few hundred thousand distinct CDR3 sequences, roughly 6% of which are singletons. The input for sequencing was whole blood, taken in connection with sensitization to the hapten diphenylcyclopropenone (DPC). All receptors derive from a woman aged 18-35 years with alopecia areata. Some clones in this sample may be carry-over from other donors' samples.

At least ten counts were recorded for this clonotype. The V gene is TRBV7-9, the J gene TRBJ1-2; TRBD1 matches at 7 bases. The CDR3 covers 21 residues. V shed 8 bases and J 4 bases; nucleotides not matched to a gene: 31. Germline V CDR1 and CDR2: SEHNR, FQNEAQ (reference sequence). The CDR3 region is CASSGTQLHPGTAHFFYGYTF. DNA of the CDR3: TGTGCCAGCTCGGGAACTCAGCTTCATCCCGGGACAGCGCATTTCTTCTATGGCTACACCTTC.

The chain couples TRBV10-3 to TRBJ1-2; 9 bases line up with TRBD1. This CDR3 spans 14 amino acids. CDR1 is ENHRY, CDR2 SYGVKD, per germline. After removal of 4 bases from V and 3 bases from J, the junction contained 3 bases not matched to a gene. The CDR3 nucleotides are TGTGCCATCAGTGGGGGACAGGGAGACTATGGCTACACCTTC. Its protein is CAISGGQGDYGYTF.

This clonotype was observed many times. Written as DNA, the CDR3 is TGTGCCAGCAGCTTGAAATCAGGGGGCAGGCAGAGTTCACCCCTCCACTTT. It translates to CASSLKSGGRQSSPLHF. The chain joins TRBV5-6 to TRBJ1-6; 8 nucleotides align to TRBD1. CDR3 length: 17 residues. Germline V gene sequence: CDR1 SGHDT, CDR2 YYEEEE. V trimming: 1 base; J trimming: 9 bases; junction bases outside the gene matches: 12.

This clonotype was found many times. This sequence joins TRBV20-1 and TRBJ1-6; D not resolved. From germline, CDR1 is DFQATT and CDR2 SNEGSKA (reference sequence). The CDR3 totals 15 residues. V lost 1 base to trimming and J lost 7 bases, with 14 bases between them. CDR3 amino acids: CSARVHGAQNSPLHF. The CDR3 bases are TGCAGTGCTAGAGTTCATGGAGCACAAAATTCACCCCTCCACTTT.

This clonotype was counted at least ten times. The rearrangement uses TRBV10-3 and TRBJ1-1, with a tentative D call TRBD1 (5 bases). V was pared by 5 bases and J by 2 bases, with 9 bases between. The CDR3 sequence is 13 residues long. CDR1 is ENHRY and CDR2 is SYGVKD in the germline V gene. CDR3: CAISTGANTEAFF. The CDR3 bases are TGTGCCATCAGTACCGGGGCCAACACTGAAGCTTTCTTT.

A note on this clonotype: One end of the junction does not line up with germline, which may come from a read error. The chain employs TRBV7-7 and TRBJ2-6; no firm D call. The V gene's germline CDR1 is SSHAT and CDR2 FNYEAQ (reference sequence). The CDR3 loop spans 15 amino acids. The CDR3 sequence: CASSPLRSGANVLTF. The CDR3 DNA follows: TGTGCTAGCAGCCCCTTACGCTCTGGGGCCAACGTCCTGACTTTC.

The chain uses TRBV7-2 and TRBJ2-1; TRBD2 aligns across 7 bases. Germline-derived CDR1 and CDR2 are SGHTA and FQGNSA. The CDR3 spans 14 residues. V trimming: 5 bases; J trimming: 9 bases; junction bases outside the gene matches: 10. CDR3 nucleotide sequence: TGTGCCAGCAGCCCCCGGCCGAGGGAGGGTGAGCAGTTCTTC. Translated, it gives CASSPRPREGEQFF.

This clonotype was seen more than once but under ten times. The chain recombines TRBV9 with TRBJ1-6; 7 nucleotides agree with TRBD1. Germline CDR1 SGDLS, CDR2 YYNGEE. The V segment lost 0 bases and the J segment 16 bases; nucleotides outside the gene matches: 16. CDR3 length: 16 amino acids. CDR3 residues: CASSVGTTGVLPQLHF. The DNA for the CDR3 is TGTGCCAGCAGCGTAGGGACTACAGGGGTCCTACCGCAACTCCACTTT.

The rearrangement uses TRBV7-2 and TRBJ1-6; D not resolved. Trimming shortened V by 5 bases and J by 7 bases, and 12 bases separated the two germline ends. CDR1 and CDR2 from the germline V gene are SGHTA and FQGNSA. The CDR3 loop spans 14 amino acids. CDR3 sequence: CASSEDGVNSPLHF. The CDR3 region has the DNA TGTGCCAGCAGCGAGGACGGAGTGAATTCACCCCTCCACTTT.

In its sample, this clonotype was seen a few times. This chain joins TRBV3-1 and TRBJ1-1, with TRBD1 as a possible D gene (5 bases). CDR3 length equals 13 residues. Trimming cost V 3 bases and J 7 bases, with 12 bases left between them. The germline V gene encodes CDR1 LGHDT and CDR2 YNNKEL (reference sequence). CDR3 protein: CASSQGRGYEAFF. The CDR3 DNA is TGTGCCAGCAGCCAGGGAAGGGGATATGAAGCTTTCTTT.

This clonotype was picked up a small number of times. V usage is TRBV6-4 and J usage is TRBJ2-2; D unresolved. The CDR3 is 16 residues long. Germline V gene data show CDR1 as MRHNA and CDR2 as SNTAGT. The V and J ends lost 5 bases and 0 bases respectively, with 13 bases between them. CDR3: CASSLSDTPNTGELFF. CDR3 DNA: TGTGCCAGCAGTCTCTCCGATACCCCGAACACCGGGGAGCTGTTTTTT.

This clonotype appeared a few times. The chain joins TRBV28 to TRBJ1-5, with D tentatively TRBD1 (5 bases). Between the trimmed V and J ends, which lost 3 bases and 7 bases, there was a span of 10 bases. The CDR3 consists of 13 residues. Germline V lookup: CDR1 MDHEN, CDR2 SYDVKM. The CDR3 DNA reads as TGTGCCAGCAGTTTGTTCGGGGACCAGCCCCAGCATTTT. Amino acid sequence: CASSLFGDQPQHF.

Written as DNA, the CDR3 is TGTGCCAGCAGTCAATACCCCCCAGAGAGATCCACAGATACGCAGTATTTT. Translation gives CASSQYPPERSTDTQYF. The rearrangement links TRBV6-5 to TRBJ2-3, with D unresolved. With 5 bases removed from V and 2 bases from J, the gap between germline ends came to 20 bases. Germline V gives CDR1 MNHEY, CDR2 SVGAGI. The CDR3 runs 17 residues.

This chain links TRBV5-4 with TRBJ2-3; 13 nucleotides line up with TRBD2. The V segment lost 4 bases and the J segment 6 bases; nucleotides outside the gene matches: 8. Germline-derived CDR1 and CDR2 are SGHNT and YYREEE (reference sequence). This CDR3 contains 16 residues. The CDR3, as DNA: TGTGCCAGCAGCCCGGGACTAGCGGGGAGCCAGGATACGCAGTATTTT. Its protein is CASSPGLAGSQDTQYF.

Many counts were recorded for this clonotype. The chain links TRBV2 to TRBJ2-7; possibly TRBD2 for D (6 bases). The V end lost 4 bases, the J end lost 2 bases, and 12 bases lay between the germline ends. The germline V gene has CDR1 SNHLY and CDR2 FYNNEI. CDR3 size: 14 residues. The CDR3 bases are TGTGCCAGCAGTGTAAGGAGGGGCCCCTACGAGCAGTACTTC. Translating gives CASSVRRGPYEQYF. The complete variable domain, with remaining parts taken from reference TRBV2 and TRBJ2-7, reads EPEVTQTPSHQVTQMGQEVILRCVPISNHLYFYWYRQILGQKVEFLVSFYNNEISEKSEIFDDQFSVERPDGSNFTLKIRSTKLEDSAMYFCASSVRRGPYEQYFGPGTRLTVT.

In its sample, this clonotype was seen a few times. The V gene is TRBV7-2, the J gene TRBJ1-4, with D possibly being TRBD1 (5 bases). The V end was cut by 2 bases, the J end by 7 bases, with 11 bases between. Germline CDR1 is SGHTA and CDR2 is FQGNSA. The CDR3 runs 14 residues. Here the CDR3 reads CASSLRGDGEKLFF. The CDR3 DNA follows: TGTGCCAGCAGCTTAAGGGGTGACGGTGAAAAACTGTTTTTT. Combining the CDR3 with reference TRBV7-2 and TRBJ1-4 gives the whole variable domain GAGVSQSPSNKVTEKGKDVELRCDPISGHTALYWYRQSLGQGLEFLIYFQGNSAPDKSGLPSDRFSAERTGGSVSTLTIQRTQQEDSAVYLCASSLRGDGEKLFFGSGTQLSVL.

This clonotype was seen at least ten times. The rearrangement uses TRBV29-1 and TRBJ1-2, with D unclear. Germline-derived CDR1 and CDR2 are SQVTM and ANQGSEA. The CDR3 spans 8 residues. The germline V and J ends were trimmed by 3 bases and 8 bases, with 1 base remaining between them. CDR3 nucleotides: TGCAGCGTTGAGGGCTACACCTTC. This codes for CSVEGYTF.

A single count supports this clonotype. The chain is built from TRBV20-1 and TRBJ2-3; unclear D gene. CDR1 DFQATT and CDR2 SNEGSKA come from the germline V gene (reference sequence). The CDR3 sequence is 12 residues long. Trimming took off 6 bases at V and 6 bases at J, with 13 bases between the two ends. CDR3 nucleotides: TGCAGTGCCGCCGCCCTTAGGGATACGCAGTATTTT. This translates into CSAAALRDTQYF.

Ten or more counts support this clonotype. The J gene is TRBJ1-1, the V gene TRBV3-1; 7 nucleotides agree with TRBD1. J lost 1 base, V lost 3 bases, and 5 bases had no gene match. The CDR3 is 15 residues long. In germline, CDR1 is LGHDT, CDR2 YNNKEL (reference sequence). As DNA, the CDR3 is TGTGCCAGCAGCCAGGCGGGGACAGAGAACACTGAAGCTTTCTTT. Its protein product is CASSQAGTENTEAFF.

V is TRBV5-4 and J is TRBJ2-2; tentatively, D is TRBD2 (6 bases). Germline V gene data show CDR1 as SGHNT and CDR2 as YYREEE (reference sequence). The CDR3 runs to 16 residues. V was cut by 4 bases and J by 0 bases, with 13 bases left in between. CDR3 residues: CASSPGLFPNTGELFF. The DNA of the CDR3 is TGTGCCAGCAGCCCGGGACTTTTTCCGAACACCGGGGAGCTGTTTTTT.

V and J are TRBV29-1 and TRBJ1-2; TRBD1 aligns across 8 bases. The germline V gene has CDR1 SQVTM and CDR2 ANQGSEA. V trimming: 5 bases; J trimming: 4 bases; junction bases outside the gene matches: 6. The CDR3 runs to 13 residues. The CDR3 bases are TGCAGCGTTCCAGGGGGCGCACCCTATGGCTACACCTTC. As protein: CSVPGGAPYGYTF.

The CDR3 region is CASSPWQENTEAFF. CDR3 DNA sequence: TGTGCCAGCAGTCCCTGGCAAGAGAACACTGAAGCTTTCTTT. This chain uses TRBV28 with TRBJ1-1, with unresolved D. CDR1 is MDHEN, CDR2 SYDVKM, per germline. Trimming removed 5 bases from V and 1 base from J, with 11 bases in between. The CDR3 sequence is 14 residues long.

A word on this clonotype: An end of the junction differs from the germline gene, which may be a read error. The rearrangement joins TRBV6-5 to TRBJ2-1; 10 positions match TRBD2. The CDR3 consists of 17 residues. The germline V gene has CDR1 MNHEY and CDR2 SVGAGI. The CDR3 DNA follows: TGTGCCAGCAGCTACTCGTCGGGACTAGCGCTGAGGGGGGAGCAGTTCTTC. It translates to CASSYSSGLALRGEQFF.

Ten or more counts support this clonotype. One end of the junction fails to match germline, which may point to a read error. This CDR3 is CASSPWTGNTEAFF. The CDR3 region has the DNA TGTGCCAGCTCACCTTGGACAGGGAACACTGAAGCTTTCTTT. V is TRBV5-1 and J is TRBJ1-1, with TRBD1 matching 7 bases. The CDR3 contains 14 residues. Germline CDR1 reads SGHRS; CDR2 reads YFSETQ. The full variable domain, its missing parts supplied by reference TRBV5-1 and TRBJ1-1, is KAGVTQTPRYLIKTRGQQVTLSCSPISGHRSVSWYQQTPGQGLQFLFEYFSETQRNKGNFPGRFSGRQFSNSRSEMNVSTLELGDSALYLCASSPWTGNTEAFFGQGTRLTVV.

A few counts support this clonotype. The gene calls are TRBV2 and TRBJ2-7; 9 bases are shared with TRBD1. This CDR3 is 15 amino acids long. Trimming took 4 bases from V and 3 from J; bases not matched to a gene: 7. CDR1 SNHLY and CDR2 FYNNEI come from the germline V gene. CDR3 DNA sequence: TGTGCCAGCAGTGGGGGACAGGGCCCCCACTACGAGCAGTACTTC. Protein: CASSGGQGPHYEQYF.

The chain employs TRBV10-3 and TRBJ2-3; D unclear. Trimming cost V 6 bases and J 6 bases, with 10 bases left between them. Germline CDR1 ENHRY, CDR2 SYGVKD. This CDR3 has 12 amino acids. CDR3 nucleotide sequence: TGTGCCATCAGGGGTCAGGATGATACGCAGTATTTT. Translated: CAIRGQDDTQYF.

This clonotype was picked up many times. The V and J genes are TRBV12-3 or TRBV12-4 and TRBJ2-1; 9 bases align to TRBD2. The CDR3 sequence is 16 residues long. V trimming: 6 bases; J trimming: 10 bases; junction bases outside the gene matches: 16. The CDR3 bases are TGTGCCAGCAGGGCCCCGAAGGGCGGGGGGGCTGGAGAGCAGTTCTTC. It is translated as CASRAPKGGGAGEQFF.

The CDR3 coding sequence is TGTGCCAGCAGTTCCCCGGGAACCTACGAGCAGTACTTC. It encodes CASSSPGTYEQYF. The chain uses TRBV6-5 and TRBJ2-7, with D perhaps TRBD2 (5 bases). The germline V and J ends were trimmed by 4 bases and 2 bases, with 9 bases remaining between them. The CDR3 length is 13 residues. Germline V gives CDR1 MNHEY, CDR2 SVGAGI.

This clonotype was counted ten times or more. The genes are TRBV6-5 and TRBJ1-1, with D possibly TRBD1 on 5 matching bases. Germline V gene lookup returns CDR1 MNHEY and CDR2 SVGAGI. Trimming took 5 bases from V and 1 from J, leaving 14 bases between them. This CDR3 is built from 15 residues. The CDR3 loop is CASSPRQSENTEAFF. CDR3 DNA sequence: TGTGCCAGCAGTCCCCGACAGAGTGAGAACACTGAAGCTTTCTTT.